The clone carrying this T cell receptor (beta chain) has a handful of counts. The antigen is not known. The data stem from a study of T cell responses to AZD1222 COVID-19 vaccine. Overall study: Analysis merged second doses at about 4 or about 12 weeks.

Sequencing was performed with immunoSEQ multiplex PCR; in TCRdb, only in-frame clones are kept and a portion is missing. The sample lists roughly 82,000 clones; roughly 85% were seen once. Regarding the study as a whole: Baseline serostatus was positive in only six AZD1222 recipients. Unmutated variant regions reportedly attract nearly half of all spike-specific TCRs.

Sequencing was performed on peripheral blood, taken on day 0 of AZD1222 vaccination. The clonotype comes from an adult in good health.

The DNA for the CDR3 is TGTGCCAGCAGCAACCCTAGCGTCTCCTACAATGAGCAGTTCTTC. Translation gives CASSNPSVSYNEQFF. This rearrangement joins TRBV11-3 to TRBJ2-1; D may be TRBD2 (6 bases). There are 15 residues in the CDR3. The germline V and J ends were trimmed by 5 bases and 0 bases, with 11 bases remaining between them. Germline V gives CDR1 SGHNT, CDR2 YENEEA. The entire variable domain, with the rest obtained from reference TRBV11-3 and TRBJ2-1, is as follows: EAGVVQSPRYKIIEKKQPVAFWCNPISGHNTLYWYLQNLGQGPELLIRYENEEAVDDSQLPKDRFSAERLKGVDSTLKIQPAELGDSAVYLCASSNPSVSYNEQFFGPGTRLTVL.